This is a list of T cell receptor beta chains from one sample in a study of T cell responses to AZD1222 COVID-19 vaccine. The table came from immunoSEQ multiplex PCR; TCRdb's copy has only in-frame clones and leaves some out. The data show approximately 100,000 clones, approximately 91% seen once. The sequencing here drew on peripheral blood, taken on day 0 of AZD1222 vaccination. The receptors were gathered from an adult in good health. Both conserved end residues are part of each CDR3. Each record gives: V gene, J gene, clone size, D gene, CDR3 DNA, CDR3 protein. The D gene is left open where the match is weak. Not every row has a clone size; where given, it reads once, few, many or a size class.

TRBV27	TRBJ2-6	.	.	TGTGCCAGCAGTTTATTTGGCAGCTCTGGGGCCAACGTCCTGACTTTC	CASSLFGSSGANVLTF
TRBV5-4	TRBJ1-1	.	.	TGTGCCACACTAAGTGGTAGAAGAGACACTGAAGCTTTCTTT	CATLSGRRDTEAFF
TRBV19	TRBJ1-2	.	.	TGTGCCAGTAGTATAGATCTATGGGCTAACTATGGCTACACCTTC	CASSIDLWANYGYTF
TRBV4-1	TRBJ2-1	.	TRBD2	TGCGCCAGCAGCCGAGCCACTAGCGGGAGTGCCTACAATGAGCAGTTCTTC	CASSRATSGSAYNEQFF
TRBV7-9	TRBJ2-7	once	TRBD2	TGTGCCAGCAGCATTAATGGCGGGAGGGGATCAAGCGAGCAGTACTTC	CASSINGGRGSSEQYF
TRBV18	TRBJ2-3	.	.	TGTGCCAGCTCACCACCGATGGCGTACACAGATACGCAGTATTTT	CASSPPMAYTDTQYF
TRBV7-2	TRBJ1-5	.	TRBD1	TGTGCCAGCAGCTTACAGGCAGGGGGCGATCAGCCCCAGCATTTT	CASSLQAGGDQPQHF
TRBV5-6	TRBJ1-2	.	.	TGTGCCAGCAGCTTTGGAGGGGGTCGTGGCTACACCTTC	CASSFGGGRGYTF
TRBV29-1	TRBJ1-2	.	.	TGCAGCGTTGTTACAGGGAACTCCTATGGCTACACCTTC	CSVVTGNSYGYTF
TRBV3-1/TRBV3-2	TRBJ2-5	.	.	TGTGCCAGCGGATGGGCCCGCCCGGGGGAGACCCAGTACTTC	CASGWARPGETQYF
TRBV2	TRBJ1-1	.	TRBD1	TGTGCCAGTCGACAGGGGTCCCACACTGAAGCTTTCTTT	CASRQGSHTEAFF
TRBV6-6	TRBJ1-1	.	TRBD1	TGTGCCAGCACCCGACCCAGGGGGCTAGGCGCTGAAGCTTTCTTT	CASTRPRGLGAEAFF
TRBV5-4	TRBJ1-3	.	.	TGTGCCAGCAGCTGGGGGGTCTCTGGAAACACCATATATTTT	CASSWGVSGNTIYF
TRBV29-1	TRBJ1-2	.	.	TGCAGCGTATCGACAGGAGGCGGCTACACCTTC	CSVSTGGGYTF
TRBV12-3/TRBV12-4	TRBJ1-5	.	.	TGTGCCAGCAGTCAGGACCGAATGGCGCCCCAGCATTTT	CASSQDRMAPQHF
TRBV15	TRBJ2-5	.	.	TGTGCCACCAGCAGAGATCCGAGCGGACAAGAGACCCAGTACTTC	CATSRDPSGQETQYF
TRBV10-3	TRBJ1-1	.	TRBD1	TGTGCCATCAGGGGACAGGTGAACACTGAAGCTTTCTTT	CAIRGQVNTEAFF
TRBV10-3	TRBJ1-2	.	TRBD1	TGTGCCATCAGTTCCGGACAGGCAGCTAACTATGGCTACACCTTC	CAISSGQAANYGYTF
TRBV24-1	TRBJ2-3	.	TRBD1	TGTGCCACCAGTGCGGGACAGGGGGCGAGCACAGATACGCAGTATTTT	CATSAGQGASTDTQYF
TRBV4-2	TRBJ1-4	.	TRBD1	TGTGCCAGCAGCCCACAGGGGAGCGGAGAAAAACTGTTTTTT	CASSPQGSGEKLFF
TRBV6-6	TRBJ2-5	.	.	TGTGCCAGCACCCCAAGGGGGGGGCAAGAGACCCAGTACTTC	CASTPRGGQETQYF
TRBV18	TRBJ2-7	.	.	TGTGCCAGCTCACCACCCGGGGTCCTCTACGAGCAGTACTTC	CASSPPGVLYEQYF
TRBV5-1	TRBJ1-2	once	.	TGCGCCAGCAGAGCAGGGGCCTATGGCTACACCTTC	CASRAGAYGYTF